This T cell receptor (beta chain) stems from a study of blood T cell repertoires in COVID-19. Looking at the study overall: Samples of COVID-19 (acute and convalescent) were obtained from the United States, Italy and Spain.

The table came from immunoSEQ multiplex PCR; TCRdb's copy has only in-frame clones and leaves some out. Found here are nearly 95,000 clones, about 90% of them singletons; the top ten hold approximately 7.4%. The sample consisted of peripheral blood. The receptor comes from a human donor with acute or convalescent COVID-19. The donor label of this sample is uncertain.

The CDR3 sequence: CASTPGDSDTEAFF. The CDR3 coding sequence is TGTGCCAGCACCCCAGGGGATTCGGACACTGAAGCTTTCTTT. The rearrangement joins TRBV27 to TRBJ1-1; perhaps TRBD1 as D (6 bases). Deletions cut 7 bases from V and 3 bases from J, with 15 bases between. The CDR3 covers 14 residues. Germline lookup yields CDR1 MNHEY and CDR2 SMNVEV (reference sequence).